This entry concerns a single T cell receptor (beta chain). Its specific antigen is unknown. Per-base quality was not reported, and no clone a single base away is much larger than it. The V end gives up 6 bases and the J end 6 bases, leaving 4 bases in the junction not matched to a gene. The CDR3 measures 13 amino acids from cysteine to phenylalanine. Just CDR3 DNA is preserved here, 39 bases in frame from base 1. The germline V gene sets CDR1 to MGHDK and CDR2 to SYGVNS. These data belong to a study of PD-1 blockade in mismatch repair-deficient tumors (dated 2017 in TCRdb). For the wider study: Between September 2013 and late 2016, 75 to 95 consecutive patients with 11 to 13 mismatch repair-deficient cancer types, all previously treated and progressing, were enrolled in the trial. Deep sequencing of TCR CDR3 regions was used to track tumor-associated T cell clones in peripheral blood of patients responding to PD-1 blockade. On the study overall, not on this receptor specifically: Clones residing in the tumor, which were often undetectable in blood before treatment, expanded quickly after pembrolizumab and then contracted, generally before radiologic responses.

Library prep was done by the immunoSEQ multiplex PCR assay. The table was pulled from immuneACCESS by TCRdb, which kept in-frame rearrangements only. Such tables lose some clones; where checked, under half of the loss comes from unresolved V genes, and the rest has no known cause. In this sample the table shows 60,000 to 65,000 clones, approximately 88% of which occur a single time. The ten largest clones capture roughly 13% of the sample. Mismatch repair deficiency in every enrolled patient was established by polymerase chain reaction or immunohistochemistry. TCR sequencing was performed for three patients who responded to pembrolizumab therapy. The phase II trial prospectively evaluated PD-1 blockade with pembrolizumab in advanced mismatch repair-deficient cancers, independent of tissue of origin. Serial peripheral blood T cell samples were collected before and at multiple times after starting PD-1 blockade. Blood sampling times were reported as weeks after the first pembrolizumab dose.

The source was peripheral blood, collected 52 weeks after starting pembrolizumab. Rearrangement joined TRBV25-1 to TRBJ2-2; 7 junctional bases match TRBD1. The TCR comes from an adult with mismatch repair-deficient cancer. The nucleotide sequence is TGTGCCAGCAGCCTAACAGGGGCCGGGGAGCTGTTTTTT. It specifies CASSLTGAGELFF.